This T cell receptor beta chain was recorded in a study of blood T cell repertoires in COVID-19. Study-wide context: The analysed material was cDNA or gDNA that came from T cells, B-cell-depleted T cells, or PBMCs.

From germline, CDR1 is SGHTA and CDR2 FQGTGA. V was pared by 6 bases and J by 8 bases, with 5 bases of the junction left unmatched. The CDR3 covers 14 residues. TCRdb's table, derived via immunoSEQ multiplex PCR, lists solely in-frame clones and lacks some. The table records about 170,000 clones, 70% to 90% of them present only once. In Seattle, patients joined the study during active infection and were tracked longitudinally. This clonotype was obtained from a woman of 80 years or more with COVID-19, enrolled during active disease. The V gene is TRBV7-3, the J gene TRBJ2-1, with 12 nucleotides matching TRBD2. Sequenced material: peripheral blood. CDR3 region: CASRRTSGDDEQFF. The CDR3 DNA reads as TGTGCCAGCAGGAGGACTAGCGGGGATGATGAGCAGTTCTTC.